Presented here are 14 T cell receptor beta chains from one specimen sequenced in a study of regulatory T cells in long-lasting Graves disease. The time point is: newly diagnosed GD, antithyroid drugs for less than 3 months. Following extraction of RNA from PBMCs, that RNA was used to make the TCR library. For TCR beta, libraries came from iRepertoire HTBI primers and Arm-PCR of CDR3 regions. Via MiXCR, TCRdb re-called the multiplex PCR reads, giving one row per CDR3 protein. The profile shows 450,000 to 500,000 distinct CDR3 sequences, about 16% of them singletons. The data also belong to a second study, concerning T cells in Graves' hyperthyroidism and ophthalmopathy.

The sequences come from peripheral blood mononuclear cells (PBMCs), collected at new diagnosis, from a patient treated with antithyroid drugs. These receptors were collected from a man aged 35 to 55 with Graves disease.

This clonotype has a count of ten or more. The genes are TRBV12-3 or TRBV12-4 and TRBJ2-7; perhaps TRBD1 as D (6 bases). This CDR3 has 13 residues. V lost 7 bases to trimming and J lost 0 bases, with 10 bases between them. This CDR3 is CASKRGSSYEQYF. The CDR3 nucleotides are TGTGCCAGCAAGAGGGGGAGCTCCTACGAGCAGTACTTC.

Only a few counts were recorded for this clonotype. DNA of the CDR3: TGTGCCAGCAGCGCTCCTCGGGGGGACGTCTCTGGGGCCAACGTCCTGACTTTC. This codes for CASSAPRGDVSGANVLTF. The rearrangement joins TRBV7-8 to TRBJ2-6; 7 bases line up with TRBD2. CDR1 is SGHVS, CDR2 FQNEAQ, per germline. The length of the CDR3 is 18 residues. The junction had 10 bases not matched to a gene; V was cut back by 5 bases and J by 0 bases.

The chain has TRBV9 and TRBJ1-1; D gene ambiguous. CDR3 length equals 16 residues. In germline, CDR1 is SGDLS, CDR2 YYNGEE. The ends were cut back, 0 bases at V and 7 bases at J, with 19 bases in the middle. In DNA, the CDR3 is TGTGCCAGCAGCGTAGAACCCGGCCAGGTTTACGGTGAAGCTTTCTTT. This encodes CASSVEPGQVYGEAFF.

This clonotype was detected a few times. Given a much more abundant clone one base away, this may be a read error. The chain is built from TRBV30 and TRBJ2-3; D not certain. Trimming took off 4 bases at V and 3 bases at J, with 14 bases between the two ends. CDR3 length: 14 amino acids. Germline CDR1 GTSNPN, CDR2 SVGIG (reference sequence). The CDR3 nucleotides are TGTGCCTGGACTCGTCTTGTGGGGACAGATACGCAGTATTTT. Translation: CAWTRLVGTDTQYF.

This clonotype was seen many times. The chain carries TRBV20-1 and TRBJ2-7; 10 bases fit TRBD2. CDR3 length equals 16 residues. Germline V gene data show CDR1 as DFQATT and CDR2 as SNEGSKA (reference sequence). V shed 4 bases, J shed 1 base, and the junction held 10 bases outside the gene matches. CDR3 residues: CSATTLAGDLSYEQYF. CDR3 nucleotides: TGCAGTGCTACCACCCTAGCGGGAGACCTATCCTACGAGCAGTACTTC.

This clonotype was seen at least ten times. This rearrangement joins TRBV3-1 to TRBJ2-2, with 9 bases lining up with TRBD2. The CDR3 totals 17 residues. Germline CDR1 reads LGHDT; CDR2 reads YNNKEL (reference sequence). V shed 0 bases and J 0 bases; nucleotides not matched to a gene: 2. The CDR3 spells CASSQDPSGANTGELFF. The CDR3 bases are TGTGCCAGCAGCCAAGACCCTAGCGGGGCGAACACCGGGGAGCTGTTTTTT.

This clonotype appeared many times. The chain has TRBV5-1 and TRBJ2-7, with TRBD2 matching 13 bases. This CDR3 spans 15 amino acids. Germline lookup yields CDR1 SGHRS and CDR2 YFSETQ. With V trimmed by 0 bases and J by 5 bases, 2 bases remained unmatched. The CDR3 reads CASSLGTSGRDEQYF. The DNA for the CDR3 is TGCGCCAGCAGCTTGGGGACTAGCGGGAGAGACGAGCAGTACTTC.

Details on this clonotype: A single base separates this from a much larger clone, so it may be a read error. The chain joins TRBV28 to TRBJ1-5, with 10 bases lining up with TRBD1. This CDR3 is built from 16 residues. Germline V gives CDR1 MDHEN, CDR2 SYDVKM. CDR3 sequence reads: CASRTGGGYSNQPPHF. In DNA, the CDR3 is TGTGCCAGTAGGACAGGGGGAGGATATAGCAATCAGCCCCCGCATTTT. The full variable domain, in which reference TRBV28 and TRBJ1-5 provide the parts outside the CDR3, is DVKVTQSSRYLVKRTGEKVFLECVQDMDHENMFWYRQDPGLGLRLIYFSYDVKMKEKGDIPEGYSVSREKKERFSLILESASTNQTSMYLCASRTGGGYSNQPPHFGDGTRLSIL.

In its sample, this clonotype was seen many times. This CDR3 is CASSLVGWASGRISSYNEQFF. CDR3 nucleotide sequence: TGCGCCAGCAGCTTGGTTGGGTGGGCTAGCGGGAGGATAAGCTCCTACAATGAGCAGTTCTTC. The V and J genes are TRBV5-1 and TRBJ2-1; 11 positions match TRBD2. This CDR3 is built from 21 residues. V was clipped by 0 bases and J by 0 bases; unmatched bases: 14. Per the germline V gene, CDR1 is SGHRS and CDR2 is YFSETQ.

The table lists this clonotype with a few counts. A much larger clone is a single base away; this may be a read error. The J gene is TRBJ1-2, the V gene TRBV15; 7 positions match TRBD1. The germline gives CDR1 LNHNV, CDR2 YYDKDF (reference sequence). The length of the CDR3 is 14 residues. The chain's CDR3 is CATNRDGQAKGYTF. The DNA for the CDR3 is TGTGCCACCAACAGAGATGGACAGGCTAAAGGCTACACCTTC.

In this sample, this clonotype turned up many times. V usage is TRBV7-8 and J usage is TRBJ2-3, with 10 bases fitting TRBD2. Germline CDR1 reads SGHVS; CDR2 reads FQNEAQ. This CDR3 is built from 15 residues. The J segment lost 2 bases and the V segment lost 8 bases, leaving 7 bases of the junction unmatched. The CDR3 nucleotides are TGTGCCAGCGGGGGGACTAGCGAGCTCACAGATACGCAGTATTTT. The encoded protein is CASGGTSELTDTQYF.

This clonotype occurred many times. The genes are TRBV2 and TRBJ1-4; D may be TRBD1 (5 bases). Germline CDR1 is SNHLY and CDR2 is FYNNEI. V dropped 5 bases and J dropped 5 bases, with 18 bases sitting between them. This CDR3 region has 16 residues. CDR3 residues: CASSPGPDRINEKLFF. Written as DNA, the CDR3 is TGTGCCAGCAGTCCGGGACCCGACCGTATAAATGAAAAACTGTTTTTT.

The table lists this clonotype with many counts. The V and J genes are TRBV5-1 and TRBJ2-1; 7 nucleotides line up with TRBD2. Germline V lookup: CDR1 SGHRS, CDR2 YFSETQ. The CDR3 length is 14 residues. V dropped 5 bases and J dropped 9; count of bases not matched to a gene: 11. The CDR3 sequence: CASREGGRTLEQFF. The CDR3 region has the DNA TGCGCCAGCAGGGAGGGCGGGAGAACCCTTGAGCAGTTCTTC. Based on the CDR3 plus reference TRBV5-1 and TRBJ2-1, the full variable domain is KAGVTQTPRYLIKTRGQQVTLSCSPISGHRSVSWYQQTPGQGLQFLFEYFSETQRNKGNFPGRFSGRQFSNSRSEMNVSTLELGDSALYLCASREGGRTLEQFFGPGTRLTVL.

This clonotype was seen a few times. V gene TRBV9 combines with J gene TRBJ1-2, with unresolved D. CDR1 SGDLS and CDR2 YYNGEE come from the germline V gene. This CDR3 spans 12 amino acids. The V end lost 4 bases, the J end lost 6 bases, and 10 bases lay between the germline ends. The CDR3 is CASSKRVDGYTF. The CDR3 bases are TGTGCCAGCAGCAAAAGGGTGGATGGCTACACCTTC.